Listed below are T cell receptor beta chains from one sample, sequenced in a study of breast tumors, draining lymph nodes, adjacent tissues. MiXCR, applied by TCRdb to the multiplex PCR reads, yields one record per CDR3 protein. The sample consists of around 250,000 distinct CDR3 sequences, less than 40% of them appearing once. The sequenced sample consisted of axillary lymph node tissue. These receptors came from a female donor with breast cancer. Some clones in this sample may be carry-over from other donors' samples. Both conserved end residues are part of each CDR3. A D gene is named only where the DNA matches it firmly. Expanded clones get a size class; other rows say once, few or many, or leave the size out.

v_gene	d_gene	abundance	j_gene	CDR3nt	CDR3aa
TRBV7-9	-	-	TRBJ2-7	TGTGCTAGCATTGGCAGGGACGAGCAGTACTTC	CASIGRDEQYF
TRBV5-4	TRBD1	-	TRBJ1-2	TGTGCCAGCAGTCGGGACAGGTATCGGATGGGCTACACCTTC	CASSRDRYRMGYTF
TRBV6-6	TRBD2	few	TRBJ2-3	TGTGCCAGCAGTCACTCGAGGTCTAGCGGGGGTTCGACAGATACGCAGTATTTT	CASSHSRSSGGSTDTQYF
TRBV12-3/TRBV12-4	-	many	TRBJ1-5	TGTGCCAGCAGTTTGAGGGAACTTCAGCCCCAGCATTTT	CASSLRELQPQHF
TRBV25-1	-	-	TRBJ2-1	TGTGCTAGAGTTTACGGGAGCTCCTACAATGAGCAGTTCTTC	CARVYGSSYNEQFF
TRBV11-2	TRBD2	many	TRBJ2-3	TGTGCCAGCAGCTCTAGCGGGGGGGCAGATACGCAGTATTTT	CASSSSGGADTQYF
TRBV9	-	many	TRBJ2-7	TGTGCCAGCAGCCCTACGGTCTCCGTAGGCTGGCAGTACTTC	CASSPTVSVGWQYF
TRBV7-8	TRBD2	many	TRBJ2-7	TGTGCCAGCAGCTTAGGGACTAGCAACCGTTACGAGCAGTACTTC	CASSLGTSNRYEQYF
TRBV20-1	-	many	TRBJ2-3	TGCAGTGCTAGAGGTGGACTTTTGGGCACAGATACGCAGTATTTT	CSARGGLLGTDTQYF
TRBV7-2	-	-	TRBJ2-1	TGTGCCAGCTCGGGGGCCATCGATGAGCAGTTCTTC	CASSGAIDEQFF
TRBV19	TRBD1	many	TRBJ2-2	TGTGCCAGTAGTATGACAGGGCACACCGGGGAGCTGTTTTTT	CASSMTGHTGELFF
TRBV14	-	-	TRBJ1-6	TGTGCCAGCAGCCCCATGCATGGTCAGGGCTATTCACCCCTCCACTTT	CASSPMHGQGYSPLHF
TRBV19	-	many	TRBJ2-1	TGTGCCAGTAGGCGTCGTTTGGGCTACAATGAGCAGTTCTTC	CASRRRLGYNEQFF